The 26 T cell receptor beta chains below come from one sample, sequenced in a study of graft-versus-host responses after intestinal transplantation. No antigens are known for them. Libraries were prepared by immunoSEQ multiplex PCR; TCRdb keeps only in-frame clonotypes and omits some of them. In the table there are some 130,000 clones, about 93% of which are singletons. This specimen was unstimulated CD4+ T cells sorted from spleen or lymph node cells, taken before intestinal transplant. Every receptor here comes from a human donor who received an intestinal transplant.

The V call is TRBV6-6, the J call TRBJ1-1; the D gene is possibly TRBD1 (6 bases). There are 13 residues in the CDR3. Germline V lookup: CDR1 MNHNY, CDR2 SVGAGI (reference sequence). V shed 7 bases and J shed 3 bases, with 12 bases lying between them. CDR3 nucleotide sequence: TGTGCCAGCACCCCAAGGACAGACACTGAAGCTTTCTTT. Its protein product is CASTPRTDTEAFF.

V usage is TRBV19 and J usage is TRBJ2-7; D might be TRBD1 (6 bases). There are 13 residues in the CDR3. Germline loops: CDR1 LNHDA, CDR2 SQIVND (reference sequence). V was cut by 8 bases and J by 1 base, with 12 bases left in between. CDR3 DNA sequence: TGTGCCAGTCGATACAGGGCGTCCTACGAGCAGTACTTC. As protein: CASRYRASYEQYF.

V and J are TRBV10-3 and TRBJ2-2; D uncertain. The CDR3 extends over 14 amino acids. Looked up from germline, CDR1 is ENHRY and CDR2 is SYGVKD. The V end lost 6 bases, the J end lost 3 bases, and 11 bases lay between the germline ends. As DNA, the CDR3 is TGTGCCATCAGCGCCCTAGGTGACACCGGGGAGCTGTTTTTT. Residues: CAISALGDTGELFF.

V is TRBV28 and J is TRBJ1-1, with D possibly matching TRBD1 (5 bases). The V end lost 4 bases, the J end lost 4 bases, and 10 bases lay between the germline ends. This CDR3 contains 13 residues. Germline CDR1 reads MDHEN; CDR2 reads SYDVKM. CDR3 bases: TGTGCCAGCAGTTCCCAGGGTGGCACTGAAGCTTTCTTT. It codes for CASSSQGGTEAFF.

The CDR3: CATSRGIGPSGTDTQYF. CDR3 sequence (DNA): TGTGCCACCAGCAGAGGAATAGGGCCTAGCGGCACAGATACGCAGTATTTT. The chain uses TRBV15 and TRBJ2-3; perhaps TRBD2 as D (6 bases). Germline lookup yields CDR1 LNHNV and CDR2 YYDKDF (reference sequence). The CDR3 is 17 residues long. V lost 1 base, J lost 1 base, and 15 bases lay in between.

For this clone: It is likely a read error, because the conserved phenylalanine at the end of the CDR3 is missing. The rearrangement links TRBV30 to TRBJ1-1, with D tentatively TRBD1 (5 bases). CDR1 is GTSNPN, CDR2 SVGIG, per germline (reference sequence). V was trimmed by 4 bases and J by 5 bases, leaving 11 bases between them. The CDR3 has 12 amino acids. CDR3 bases: TGTGCCTGGACGGGGCTGGGGACTGAAGCTTTCCTT. This codes for CAWTGLGTEAFL.

The genes are TRBV15 and TRBJ2-7; 12 bases map to TRBD2. V gave up 0 bases and J gave up 2 bases; unmatched junction bases: 5. The CDR3 loop spans 17 amino acids. The germline CDR1 and CDR2 sequences are LNHNV and YYDKDF (reference sequence). The CDR3 nucleotides are TGTGCCACCAGCAGAGAGGGCGGACTAGCGGGGACCTACGAGCAGTACTTC. Translating it yields CATSREGGLAGTYEQYF. The whole variable domain, filled in from reference TRBV15 and TRBJ2-7, reads DAMVIQNPRYQVTQFGKPVTLSCSQTLNHNVMYWYQQKSSQAPKLLFHYYDKDFNNEADTPDNFQSRRPNTSFCFLDIRSPGLGDTAMYLCATSREGGLAGTYEQYFGPGTRLTVT.

A single count supports this clone. The chain carries TRBV5-6 and TRBJ2-1; tentatively, D is TRBD2 (5 bases). The CDR3 spans 13 residues. Germline CDR1 is SGHDT and CDR2 is YYEEEE. V was trimmed by 9 bases and J by 4 bases, leaving 14 bases between them. The CDR3 region has the DNA TGTGCCACAAGCGGACCCCCTTACAATGAGCAGTTCTTC. The encoded protein is CATSGPPYNEQFF.

This sequence joins TRBV5-6 and TRBJ2-4, with 13 bases aligning to TRBD2. Germline CDR1 reads SGHDT; CDR2 reads YYEEEE. There are 16 residues in the CDR3. V trimming: 1 base; J trimming: 8 bases; junction bases outside the gene matches: 6. The CDR3 nucleotides read TGTGCCAGCAGCTTGAGAACTAGCGGGAGGGCGGACATTCAGTACTTC. It translates to CASSLRTSGRADIQYF.

This clone appeared once. V is TRBV6-5 and J is TRBJ2-1, with TRBD2 matching over 10 bases. V lost 1 base and J lost 3; bases outside the gene matches: 3. Germline CDR1 MNHEY, CDR2 SVGAGI. The CDR3 length is 16 residues. For the CDR3, the DNA is TGTGCCAGCAGTTACTTAGCGGGAGGACTCTACAATGAGCAGTTCTTC. It encodes CASSYLAGGLYNEQFF.

This chain connects TRBV4-1 to TRBJ2-3, with 13 bases that match TRBD2. Germline loops: CDR1 MGHRA, CDR2 YSYEKL. V trimming: 4 bases; J trimming: 6 bases; junction bases outside the gene matches: 7. The CDR3 covers 16 residues. The chain's CDR3 is CASSPGTSGILDTQYF. The CDR3 bases are TGCGCCAGCAGCCCCGGGACTAGCGGGATTCTGGATACGCAGTATTTT.

The chain joins TRBV7-8 to TRBJ2-3; D remains ambiguous. The germline V gene encodes CDR1 SGHVS and CDR2 FQNEAQ. CDR3 length: 11 amino acids. The germline V and J ends were trimmed by 3 bases and 7 bases, with 5 bases remaining between them. The CDR3 sequence is CASSFLYTQYF. CDR3 DNA sequence: TGTGCCAGCAGCTTTCTGTATACGCAGTATTTT. Looking up the rest from reference TRBV7-8 and TRBJ2-3 gives the full variable domain: GAGVSQSPRYKVAKRGQDVALRCDPISGHVSLFWYQQALGQGPEFLTYFQNEAQLDKSGLPSDRFFAERPEGSVSTLKIQRTQQEDSAVYLCASSFLYTQYFGPGTRLTVL.

The gene calls are TRBV7-6 and TRBJ2-7, with a tentative D call TRBD1 (5 bases). The germline V gene encodes CDR1 SGHVS and CDR2 FNYEAQ. V was pared by 5 bases and J by 6 bases, with 20 bases between. The CDR3 has 15 amino acids. The CDR3 reads CASSAVAGSTGEQYF. The CDR3 coding sequence is TGTGCCAGCAGCGCCGTGGCAGGGTCTACAGGCGAGCAGTACTTC.

J is TRBJ1-1 and V is TRBV25-1; the D is unclear. This CDR3 contains 13 residues. CDR1 and CDR2 (germline): MGHDK, SYGVNS. The ends were cut back, 5 bases at V and 4 bases at J, with 11 bases in the middle. CDR3: CASSIGQSTEAFF. DNA of the CDR3: TGTGCCAGCAGTATAGGGCAGAGCACTGAAGCTTTCTTT.

The chain has TRBV6-6 and TRBJ2-1; tentatively, D is TRBD1 or TRBD2 (5 bases each). There are 16 residues in the CDR3. Germline loops: CDR1 MNHNY, CDR2 SVGAGI (reference sequence). With 2 bases removed from V and 9 bases from J, the gap between germline ends came to 20 bases. The CDR3 region is CASSYPRGVASGEQFF. The CDR3 DNA reads TGTGCCAGCAGTTACCCGAGGGGTGTTGCGTCGGGTGAGCAGTTCTTC.

This clone was detected only once. The chain carries TRBV28 and TRBJ1-2; TRBD1 is a possible D gene (6 bases). Germline V gene data show CDR1 as MDHEN and CDR2 as SYDVKM. CDR3 length: 14 amino acids. Between the trimmed V and J ends, which lost 7 bases and 4 bases, there was a span of 16 bases. The CDR3 nucleotides are TGTGCCAGCAATCCCGGAGGGGGTGCCTATGGCTACACCTTC. Translated, it gives CASNPGGGAYGYTF.

The J gene is TRBJ2-7, the V gene TRBV5-6; 8 bases agree with TRBD1. Unmatched junction bases numbered 10, after V lost 3 bases and J lost 2 bases. Germline V gives CDR1 SGHDT, CDR2 YYEEEE. CDR3 length: 16 residues. The CDR3 sequence: CASSSRARDRTYEQYF. CDR3 DNA: TGTGCCAGCAGCTCGAGGGCCCGGGACAGGACCTACGAGCAGTACTTC.

The chain carries TRBV5-1 and TRBJ2-3, with 7 bases that match TRBD1. This CDR3 is built from 15 residues. V was pared by 4 bases and J by 2 bases, with 7 bases of the junction left unmatched. In germline, CDR1 is SGHRS, CDR2 YFSETQ. CDR3 DNA: TGCGCCAGCAGCCTCTCCGGGACAGCCACAGATACGCAGTATTTT. This codes for CASSLSGTATDTQYF.

J is TRBJ2-3 and V is TRBV18, with 7 bases identical to TRBD1. Losses at the gene ends were 4 bases for V and 2 bases for J; bases not matched to a gene: 3. CDR1 is KGHSH, CDR2 LQKENI, per germline. There are 14 residues in the CDR3. CDR3 coding DNA: TGTGCCAGCTCACTACAGGGGACCACAGATACGCAGTATTTT. Translated: CASSLQGTTDTQYF.

The chain couples TRBV5-1 to TRBJ1-2; D possibly corresponds to TRBD1 (5 bases). The CDR3 has 13 residues. Germline CDR1 reads SGHRS; CDR2 reads YFSETQ. Trimming pared 4 bases from V and 4 bases from J, leaving 11 bases between. CDR3 region: CASSLTDPYGYTF. The CDR3 region has the DNA TGCGCCAGCAGCCTGACAGACCCCTATGGCTACACCTTC.

This chain joins TRBV7-6 and TRBJ2-5; D ambiguous. The CDR3 loop spans 13 amino acids. V gave up 2 bases and J gave up 11 bases, with 15 bases separating them. Germline CDR1 reads SGHVS; CDR2 reads FNYEAQ. The CDR3, as DNA: TGTGCCAGCAGCTTATCCTCTCTTGGGGATCAGTACTTC. Encoded protein: CASSLSSLGDQYF.

This clone appeared once. The chain employs TRBV27 and TRBJ1-1, with no clear D. CDR1 MNHEY and CDR2 SMNVEV come from the germline V gene (reference sequence). The ends were cut back, 2 bases at V and 0 bases at J, with 10 bases in the middle. The CDR3 runs to 15 residues. CDR3 region: CASSLEGSLNTEAFF. DNA for the CDR3: TGTGCCAGCAGTTTAGAGGGCTCACTGAACACTGAAGCTTTCTTT.

The J gene is TRBJ2-7, the V gene TRBV11-2; 7 nucleotides match TRBD2. Trimming removed 5 bases from V and 4 bases from J; junction bases left unmatched: 14. This CDR3 is 16 amino acids long. Germline CDR1 is SGHAT and CDR2 is FQNNGV. CDR3 in DNA: TGTGCCAGCAGCCGGCCCAGCGGGACGAAGGGTTACGAGCAGTACTTC. Protein: CASSRPSGTKGYEQYF.

This clone turned up a few times. Other nucleotide sequences from this sample produce the same CDR3. The chain links TRBV18 to TRBJ2-5; D is undetermined. V was shortened by 3 bases and J by 4 bases, with 6 bases between the two germline ends. Looked up from germline, CDR1 is KGHSH and CDR2 is LQKENI. This CDR3 has 12 residues. For the CDR3, the DNA is TGTGCCAGCTCACCCCTTGGAGAGACCCAGTACTTC. This codes for CASSPLGETQYF.

The chain has TRBV4-1 and TRBJ1-3; TRBD1 matches 9 bases. CDR3 size: 15 residues. The J segment lost 7 bases and the V segment lost 2 bases, leaving 6 bases of the junction unmatched. Germline CDR1 is MGHRA and CDR2 is YSYEKL. The CDR3 loop reads CASSQQGQGWNTIYF. The CDR3 DNA sequence: TGCGCCAGCAGCCAACAGGGACAGGGTTGGAACACCATATATTTT.

This chain connects TRBV28 to TRBJ2-1; TRBD2 might be the D (6 bases). From germline, CDR1 is MDHEN and CDR2 SYDVKM. The ends were cut back, 10 bases at V and 0 bases at J, with 13 bases in the middle. The CDR3 sequence is 14 residues long. The CDR3 loop is CATLEEGSYNEQFF. The CDR3 bases are TGTGCCACCTTGGAGGAGGGCTCCTACAATGAGCAGTTCTTC. Full variable domain (outside the CDR3, taken from reference TRBV28 and TRBJ2-1): DVKVTQSSRYLVKRTGEKVFLECVQDMDHENMFWYRQDPGLGLRLIYFSYDVKMKEKGDIPEGYSVSREKKERFSLILESASTNQTSMYLCATLEEGSYNEQFFGPGTRLTVL.